The rows below give T cell receptor beta chains drawn from one sample of a study of cytomegalovirus exposure and HLA in healthy donors. The table came from immunoSEQ multiplex PCR; TCRdb's copy has only in-frame clones and leaves some out. Here the sample spans about 140,000 clones, about 80% being singletons. Material for sequencing was PBMCs. The source of these receptors is a woman between 40 and 55 years old in good health and CMV-seronegative. The CDR3 runs from the conserved cysteine through the conserved F or W. A D gene is named only where the DNA matches it firmly. A clone size is listed for some rows: how often the clone was seen (once, few, many), or a class if it is expanded.

D gene	clone size	J gene	V gene	CDR3 DNA	CDR3 protein
NA	NA	TRBJ1-2	TRBV28	TGTGCCAGCCACGAAGCTGACTATGGCTACACCTTC	CASHEADYGYTF
TRBD1	NA	TRBJ1-4	TRBV9	TGTGCCAGCAGCGTAGGGCAGGGGGCGGTTAATGAAAAACTGTTTTTT	CASSVGQGAVNEKLFF
NA	NA	TRBJ2-1	TRBV21-1	TGTGCCAGCAGCAAATATGGCGGGACAGACTGGACCTCCTACAATGAGCAGTTCTTC	CASSKYGGTDWTSYNEQFF
NA	few	TRBJ1-5	TRBV6-5	TGTGCCAGCAGTGGAGGGAGGGATCAGCCCCAGCATTTT	CASSGGRDQPQHF
TRBD1	NA	TRBJ2-3	TRBV5-1	TGCGCCAGCAGCTCGACCCCCCCGGGGGGACAGGGGGGCGATACGCAGTATTTT	CASSSTPPGGQGGDTQYF
NA	NA	TRBJ1-2	TRBV10-3	TGTGCCATCAGGGATGAGAGGTTGGGGGCTGGTTATGGCTACACCTTC	CAIRDERLGAGYGYTF
NA	NA	TRBJ2-1	TRBV6-1	TGTGCCAGCACAAGGACAAATTACAATGAGCAGTTCTTC	CASTRTNYNEQFF
TRBD1	few	TRBJ2-6	TRBV10-3	TGTGCCATCAGTCCTCAGGGGGCCGGGGCCAACGGCCTGACTTTC	CAISPQGAGANGLTF
NA	once	TRBJ2-7	TRBV27	TGTGCCAGCAGCCCCCTTTATCCGGGTTCCTACGAGCAGTACTTC	CASSPLYPGSYEQYF
NA	once	TRBJ2-2	TRBV2	TGTGCCAGCAGTGTTAGGGGTATTCGGGACACCGGGGAGCTGTTTTTT	CASSVRGIRDTGELFF
NA	NA	TRBJ2-7	TRBV5-1	TGCGCCAGCAGCTTGGGGGGGCAGTCCTACGAGCAGTACTTC	CASSLGGQSYEQYF
NA	NA	TRBJ1-1	TRBV7-2	TGTGCCAGCAGCTTAGTGGGCCAGGGCTACACTGAAGCTTTCTTT	CASSLVGQGYTEAFF
TRBD2	NA	TRBJ2-5	TRBV2	TGTGCCAGCGCGCTAGCGGGAGACGGGACCCAGTACTTC	CASALAGDGTQYF
NA	NA	TRBJ2-3	TRBV4-1	TGCGCCAGCAGCCAAGGGCGTGACAGGAGCACAGATACGCAGTATTTT	CASSQGRDRSTDTQYF
TRBD2	NA	TRBJ2-7	TRBV19	TGTGCCAGTACCGATGGGAGGGGCCCTTATGCTTACGAGCAGTACTTC	CASTDGRGPYAYEQYF
TRBD1	NA	TRBJ2-5	TRBV19	TGTGCCAGTAGCCAGACAGGGGACTTAGAGACCCAGTACTTC	CASSQTGDLETQYF
TRBD2	NA	TRBJ2-2	TRBV4-2	TGTGCCAGCAGCCAAGATCCAGAAGGAGCGGGGGGAGGGACCGGGGAGCTGTTTTTT	CASSQDPEGAGGGTGELFF
TRBD1	NA	TRBJ1-1	TRBV4-1	TGCGCCAGCAGCCAAGAGGGCAGGGGGGAAGCTTTCTTT	CASSQEGRGEAFF
TRBD1	NA	TRBJ1-6	TRBV5-1	TGCGCCAGCAGCTTGGAGTCAGGGGGAAATTCACCCCTCCACTTT	CASSLESGGNSPLHF
NA	NA	TRBJ2-7	TRBV29-1	TGCAGCGTTTGGCAGAATTCCTACGAGCAGTACTTC	CSVWQNSYEQYF
TRBD2	NA	TRBJ2-3	TRBV9	TGTGCCAGCAGCTTTAGCGGGGGGCTCAGCACAGATACGCAGTATTTT	CASSFSGGLSTDTQYF
NA	NA	TRBJ1-2	TRBV2	TGTGCCAGCAGTCGACAGGCGGTTAACTATGGCTACACCTTC	CASSRQAVNYGYTF
NA	NA	TRBJ2-1	TRBV15	TGTGCCACCAGCAGACTCAGGGGGGATCAAAACAATGAGCAGTTCTTC	CATSRLRGDQNNEQFF
NA	NA	TRBJ2-1	TRBV7-2	TGTGCCAGCACCCGTGGGGGGGGCGCCAGTGAGCAGTTCTTC	CASTRGGGASEQFF
NA	once	TRBJ2-7	TRBV7-2	TGTGCCAGCAGGGCATCCGGGACAACCTACGAGCAGTACTTC	CASRASGTTYEQYF
NA	NA	TRBJ1-2	TRBV7-9	TGTTCCAGCAGCTTAGGAGGGTATGGCTACACCTTC	CSSSLGGYGYTF
NA	NA	TRBJ2-2	TRBV11-3	TGTGCCAGCAGAGGGGACACCGGGGAGCTGTTTTTT	CASRGDTGELFF
TRBD2	NA	TRBJ2-3	TRBV15	TGTGCCACCAGCAGAGATCTAGCGGGAGGCCGAGATACGCAGTATTTT	CATSRDLAGGRDTQYF
NA	NA	TRBJ1-6	TRBV7-8	TGTGCCAGCAGCTTAGCAGAGCCAGACTTCTATAATCCACCCCTCCACTTT	CASSLAEPDFYNPPLHF
TRBD2	NA	TRBJ2-5	TRBV28	TGTGCCAGCAGTCCTGTGACTAGCGGGATCCTTCTTGGAGAGACCCAGTACTTC	CASSPVTSGILLGETQYF
NA	NA	TRBJ2-7	TRBV5-1	TGCGCCAGCAGCTTGGGGGGCTTGAGGGAGCAGTACTTC	CASSLGGLREQYF
TRBD1	NA	TRBJ2-5	TRBV15	TGTGCCACCAGCAGAGACGGTACAGGGGCTCGGGAGACCCAGTACTTC	CATSRDGTGARETQYF
TRBD1	NA	TRBJ2-2	TRBV6-1	TGTGCCAGCCTAGGACAGGTTAACACCGGGGAGCTGTTTTTT	CASLGQVNTGELFF
TRBD2	NA	TRBJ2-3	TRBV4-1	TGCGCCAGCAGCCCGAGCGGGGGGGGCCGGACAGATACGCAGTATTTT	CASSPSGGGRTDTQYF
TRBD2	NA	TRBJ2-1	TRBV28	TGTGCCAGCAGCTCCGGGGGGGCCCTACAATACAATGAGCAGTTCTTC	CASSSGGALQYNEQFF
NA	NA	TRBJ2-7	TRBV2	TGTGCCAGCAGTGATGACAGAGACTCCTACGAGCAGTACTTC	CASSDDRDSYEQYF